The 30 T cell receptor beta chains presented below share a single source sample, sequenced in a study of T cell responses to AZD1222 COVID-19 vaccine. Profiling relied on immunoSEQ multiplex PCR, and the TCRdb table lists in-frame clones only, not all of them. The repertoire holds some 94,000 clones, with around nine tenths as singletons. The specimen was peripheral blood, collected on day 0 of AZD1222 vaccination. Receptor source: an adult in good health.

V is TRBV21-1 and J is TRBJ1-1. TRBV21-1 corresponds to a pseudogene. The CDR3 runs 14 residues. CDR3 residues: CARIGGRELGEAFF. Here the CDR3 DNA reads TGTGCCAGGATCGGGGGCAGGGAGTTGGGTGAAGCTTTCTTT.

Here the CDR3 DNA reads TGTGCCAGCAGTTACTCTGGCCCCAATCAGCCCCAGCATTTT. It encodes CASSYSGPNQPQHF. The chain is built from TRBV6-6 and TRBJ1-5; the D is unclear. The germline CDR1 and CDR2 sequences are MNHNY and SVGAGI (reference sequence). Trimming stripped 0 bases from V and 3 bases from J, with 6 bases between. The CDR3 has 14 residues.

A single count supports this clone. The J gene is TRBJ2-1, the V gene TRBV7-6; 8 bases match TRBD1. CDR1 and CDR2 (germline): SGHVS, FNYEAQ. There are 17 residues in the CDR3. Trimming took 4 bases from V and 7 from J; bases not matched to a gene: 15. In DNA, the CDR3 is TGTGCCAGCAGCTCTGTAATCTGGGACAGGACTTTTAATGAGCAGTTCTTC. It specifies CASSSVIWDRTFNEQFF. The full variable domain, completed using reference TRBV7-6 and TRBJ2-1, is GAGVSQSPRYKVTKRGQDVALRCDPISGHVSLYWYRQALGQGPEFLTYFNYEAQQDKSGLPNDRFSAERPEGSISTLTIQRTEQRDSAMYRCASSSVIWDRTFNEQFFGPGTRLTVL.

The V gene is TRBV18, the J gene TRBJ2-7; the D gene is possibly TRBD1 (7 bases). CDR1 is KGHSH, CDR2 LQKENI, per germline. This CDR3 comprises 13 residues. Trimming left V 3 bases short and J 7 bases short, with 13 bases between. This CDR3 reads CASSPAGGSEQYV. The CDR3 DNA reads TGTGCCAGCTCACCGGCAGGGGGGTCGGAGCAGTACGTC.

This clone was counted a single time. The junction does not match germline at one end; this may be a read error. The V and J genes are TRBV7-7 and TRBJ2-3, with D possibly being TRBD1 or TRBD2 (6 bases each). From germline, CDR1 is SSHAT and CDR2 FNYEAQ (reference sequence). CDR3 length equals 16 residues. As DNA, the CDR3 is TGTGCTAGCAGCTCCGGAGGGGGTGGTGGCACAGATACGCAGTATTTT. It encodes CASSSGGGGGTDTQYF.

V gene TRBV11-2 combines with J gene TRBJ2-3; the D gene is possibly TRBD2 (6 bases). The CDR3 is 14 residues long. Trimming cost V 2 bases and J 5 bases, with 11 bases left between them. Germline CDR1 is SGHAT and CDR2 is FQNNGV. The CDR3: CASSLYPGGDTQYF. CDR3 coding DNA: TGTGCCAGCAGCTTATACCCCGGGGGAGATACGCAGTATTTT.

The chain recombines TRBV5-4 with TRBJ1-4; perhaps TRBD1 as D (5 bases). V was clipped by 0 bases and J by 5 bases, with 8 bases between them. In germline, CDR1 is SGHNT, CDR2 YYREEE (reference sequence). This CDR3 has 14 residues. CDR3: CASSLDGTNEKLFF. CDR3 DNA sequence: TGTGCCAGCAGCTTGGACGGGACGAATGAAAAACTGTTTTTT.

The chain has TRBV6-2 or TRBV6-3 and TRBJ1-1; no clear D gene. V lost 2 bases, J lost 1 base, and 17 bases lay in between. CDR1 is MNHEY, CDR2 SVGEGT, per germline. The CDR3 is 17 amino acids. CDR3 region: CASSYRFGNGENTEAFF. The CDR3, as DNA: TGTGCCAGCAGTTACCGGTTTGGTAACGGGGAGAACACTGAAGCTTTCTTT.

The CDR3 region is CASSYSSATSYEQYF. In DNA form, the CDR3 reads TGTGCCAGCAGTTACAGCAGCGCCACCTCCTACGAGCAGTACTTC. The chain joins TRBV6-5 to TRBJ2-7, with D uncertain. V was cut by 2 bases and J by 0 bases, with 11 bases left in between. The CDR3 sequence is 15 residues long. Germline V CDR1 and CDR2: MNHEY, SVGAGI.

This sequence joins TRBV9 and TRBJ2-7; 9 nucleotides align to TRBD2. J gave up 2 bases and V 0 bases, and 3 bases lay outside the gene matches. CDR1 SGDLS and CDR2 YYNGEE come from the germline V gene. The CDR3 contains 15 residues. The CDR3 region has the DNA TGTGCCAGCAGCGTAGGAGCGGGGGGCGCCTACGAGCAGTACTTC. Translated: CASSVGAGGAYEQYF.

V gene TRBV2 combines with J gene TRBJ2-5, with D perhaps assigned TRBD1 or TRBD2 (5 bases each). Trimming took 3 bases from V and 4 from J, leaving 15 bases between them. The CDR3 spans 15 residues. Germline CDR1 SNHLY, CDR2 FYNNEI. The CDR3 sequence is CASSEGVASSETQYF. The CDR3 nucleotides read TGTGCCAGCAGTGAGGGGGTGGCGAGTTCAGAGACCCAGTACTTC.

J is TRBJ1-3 and V is TRBV2; D might be TRBD1 (5 bases). Between the trimmed V and J ends, which lost 6 bases and 2 bases, there was a span of 11 bases. Germline V CDR1 and CDR2: SNHLY, FYNNEI. This CDR3 comprises 14 residues. CDR3: CASRPGLAGNTIYF. As DNA, the CDR3 is TGTGCCAGCAGGCCAGGGTTAGCTGGAAACACCATATATTTT. Looking up the rest from reference TRBV2 and TRBJ1-3 gives the full variable domain: EPEVTQTPSHQVTQMGQEVILRCVPISNHLYFYWYRQILGQKVEFLVSFYNNEISEKSEIFDDQFSVERPDGSNFTLKIRSTKLEDSAMYFCASRPGLAGNTIYFGEGSWLTVV.

V gene TRBV19 combines with J gene TRBJ1-6; TRBD1 is a possible D gene (5 bases). Trimming shortened V by 3 bases and J by 7 bases, and 16 bases separated the two germline ends. The CDR3 is 16 amino acids. In germline, CDR1 is LNHDA, CDR2 SQIVND (reference sequence). The CDR3 bases are TGTGCCAGTAGTATGTGGTCGGGCAGGGAGAATTCACCCCTCCACTTT. This encodes CASSMWSGRENSPLHF. Full variable domain (remainder filled in from reference TRBV19 and TRBJ1-6): DGGITQSPKYLFRKEGQNVTLSCEQNLNHDAMYWYRQDPGQGLRLIYYSQIVNDFQKGDIAEGYSVSREKKESFPLTVTSAQKNPTAFYLCASSMWSGRENSPLHFGNGTRLTVT.

The chain has TRBV7-3 and TRBJ1-2; TRBD1 aligns across 8 bases. J gave up 4 bases and V 2 bases, and 3 bases lay outside the gene matches. Per germline, CDR1 SGHTA and CDR2 FQGTGA. The CDR3 is made up of 14 amino acids. Here the CDR3 reads CASSLGRGPYGYTF. CDR3 nucleotide sequence: TGTGCCAGCAGCTTAGGCAGGGGGCCCTATGGCTACACCTTC.

The chain is built from TRBV10-3 and TRBJ2-5; maybe TRBD2 (5 bases). Trimming pared 0 bases from V and 5 bases from J, leaving 13 bases between. CDR1 is ENHRY and CDR2 is SYGVKD in the germline V gene. This CDR3 has 15 residues. The CDR3 sequence is CAISESEAALETQYF. The CDR3 DNA follows: TGTGCCATCAGTGAGTCGGAGGCGGCCCTGGAGACCCAGTACTTC.

This chain joins TRBV2 and TRBJ1-1, with D unclear. The V end was cut by 0 bases, the J end by 7 bases, with 21 bases between. Germline loops: CDR1 SNHLY, CDR2 FYNNEI. CDR3 length: 17 residues. Here the CDR3 reads CASSEAINEPQRGEAFF. The CDR3, as DNA: TGTGCCAGCAGTGAAGCGATAAACGAGCCCCAACGAGGTGAAGCTTTCTTT.

J is TRBJ1-1 and V is TRBV11-1; D not resolved. The CDR3 has 13 amino acids. V was cut by 4 bases and J by 1 base, with 7 bases left in between. In germline, CDR1 is SGHAT, CDR2 FQDESV (reference sequence). The CDR3 here is CASSSEANTEAFF. DNA of the CDR3: TGTGCCAGCAGCTCCGAGGCGAACACTGAAGCTTTCTTT. Full variable domain (outside the CDR3, taken from reference TRBV11-1 and TRBJ1-1): EAEVAQSPRYKITEKSQAVAFWCDPISGHATLYWYRQILGQGPELLVQFQDESVVDDSQLPKDRFSAERLKGVDSTLKIQPAELGDSAMYLCASSSEANTEAFFGQGTRLTVV.

The DNA for the CDR3 is TGTGCCAGCAGCTTAGATCGGAGGGGCTACGAGCAGTACTTC. It is translated as CASSLDRRGYEQYF. This rearrangement joins TRBV11-2 to TRBJ2-7; maybe TRBD2 (6 bases). With 0 bases removed from V and 3 bases from J, the gap between germline ends came to 9 bases. The CDR3 spans 14 residues. Germline loops: CDR1 SGHAT, CDR2 FQNNGV.

CDR3 protein: CASSVVGDQPQHF. Here the CDR3 DNA reads TGTGCCAGCAGCGTAGTAGGGGATCAGCCCCAGCATTTT. V usage is TRBV9 and J usage is TRBJ1-5; D perhaps matches TRBD1 (5 bases). Germline V gene sequence: CDR1 SGDLS, CDR2 YYNGEE. The CDR3 consists of 13 residues. Deletions cut 0 bases from V and 5 bases from J, with 6 bases between.

This rearrangement joins TRBV7-9 to TRBJ2-5, with 8 bases lining up with TRBD1. This CDR3 comprises 14 residues. The V and J ends lost 5 bases and 4 bases, in that order; junction bases with no gene match: 6. Germline V lookup: CDR1 SEHNR, CDR2 FQNEAQ (reference sequence). The CDR3 sequence: CASSTRTGRETQYF. In DNA, the CDR3 is TGTGCCAGCAGCACTCGGACAGGGAGAGAGACCCAGTACTTC.

This clone was seen just once. V usage is TRBV11-2 and J usage is TRBJ1-2; 9 positions match TRBD1. CDR3 size: 13 residues. J gave up 14 bases and V 1 base, and 8 bases lay outside the gene matches. CDR1 SGHAT and CDR2 FQNNGV come from the germline V gene. The CDR3: CASSLGRQGGLTF. CDR3 in DNA: TGTGCCAGCAGCTTAGGGAGACAGGGGGGATTAACCTTC.

The rearrangement uses TRBV3-1 (or the pseudogene TRBV3-2) and TRBJ2-7; D perhaps matches TRBD2 (6 bases). Per germline, CDR1 LGHDT and CDR2 YNNKEL (reference sequence). CDR3 length: 14 amino acids. V dropped 1 base and J dropped 7 bases, with 14 bases sitting between them. CDR3 in amino acids: CASSQVGGVGEQYF. CDR3 in DNA: TGTGCCAGCAGCCAAGTTGGCGGGGTCGGTGAGCAGTACTTC.

This rearrangement joins TRBV7-2 to TRBJ2-1; D is uncertain. CDR3 size: 12 residues. Germline lookup yields CDR1 SGHTA and CDR2 FQGNSA. Deletions cut 4 bases from V and 6 bases from J, with 7 bases between. The CDR3 sequence: CASSSLTNEQFF. Here the CDR3 DNA reads TGTGCCAGCAGCTCCTTGACCAATGAGCAGTTCTTC.

J is TRBJ2-5 and V is TRBV5-1; 7 bases are shared with TRBD2. The CDR3 length is 16 residues. Losses at the gene ends were 2 bases for V and 2 bases for J; bases not matched to a gene: 9. Germline assignment: CDR1 SGHRS and CDR2 YFSETQ. Here the CDR3 reads CASSFLLAQVQETQYF. For the CDR3, the DNA is TGCGCCAGCAGCTTCCTACTAGCGCAGGTACAAGAGACCCAGTACTTC.

The V call is TRBV2, the J call TRBJ2-3; a possible D gene is TRBD1 (6 bases). The germline V and J ends were trimmed by 3 bases and 3 bases, with 13 bases remaining between them. The CDR3 consists of 15 residues. Per the germline V gene, CDR1 is SNHLY and CDR2 is FYNNEI. Written as DNA, the CDR3 is TGTGCCAGCAGTGAGTACAGGGCAAGTACAGATACGCAGTATTTT. Residues: CASSEYRASTDTQYF.

The chain employs TRBV4-2 and TRBJ1-3, with D maybe TRBD1 (6 bases). This CDR3 spans 16 amino acids. Trimming removed 0 bases at V and 4 bases at J, with 13 bases between. The germline V gene has CDR1 LGHNA and CDR2 YNFKEQ. The CDR3 bases are TGTGCCAGCAGCCAAGATCGGGGGGCGGGCGGAAACACCATATATTTT. This sequence encodes CASSQDRGAGGNTIYF.

V and J are TRBV12-3 or TRBV12-4 and TRBJ1-5; D is unresolved. This CDR3 has 13 residues. V was cut by 2 bases and J by 7 bases, with 9 bases left in between. CDR3 sequence (DNA): TGTGCCAGCAGTTTATGGTTTGGGCAGCCCCAGCATTTT. Residues: CASSLWFGQPQHF.

This clone was seen a single time. The V and J genes are TRBV4-1 and TRBJ2-3; D gene uncertain. CDR1 MGHRA and CDR2 YSYEKL come from the germline V gene. The CDR3 sequence is 14 residues long. V lost 1 base and J lost 6, with 11 bases in between. CDR3 region: CASSQVGQTDTQYF. In DNA form, the CDR3 reads TGCGCCAGCAGCCAAGTGGGCCAGACGGATACGCAGTATTTT.

The chain is built from TRBV5-1 and TRBJ2-7; D is uncertain. Germline CDR1 and CDR2: SGHRS and YFSETQ. CDR3 length: 14 residues. V lost 0 bases to trimming and J lost 0 bases, with 7 bases between them. DNA for the CDR3: TGCGCCAGCAGCTTGGACCGTAGCTCCTACGAGCAGTACTTC. Protein: CASSLDRSSYEQYF.

The chain links TRBV7-2 to TRBJ1-5, with D perhaps matching TRBD1 (6 bases). Per germline, CDR1 SGHTA and CDR2 FQGNSA. The CDR3 is made up of 15 amino acids. V lost 1 base and J lost 3, with 10 bases in between. The CDR3 sequence is CASSLGQVFNQPQHF. CDR3 coding DNA: TGTGCCAGCAGCTTAGGACAGGTTTTCAATCAGCCCCAGCATTTT.